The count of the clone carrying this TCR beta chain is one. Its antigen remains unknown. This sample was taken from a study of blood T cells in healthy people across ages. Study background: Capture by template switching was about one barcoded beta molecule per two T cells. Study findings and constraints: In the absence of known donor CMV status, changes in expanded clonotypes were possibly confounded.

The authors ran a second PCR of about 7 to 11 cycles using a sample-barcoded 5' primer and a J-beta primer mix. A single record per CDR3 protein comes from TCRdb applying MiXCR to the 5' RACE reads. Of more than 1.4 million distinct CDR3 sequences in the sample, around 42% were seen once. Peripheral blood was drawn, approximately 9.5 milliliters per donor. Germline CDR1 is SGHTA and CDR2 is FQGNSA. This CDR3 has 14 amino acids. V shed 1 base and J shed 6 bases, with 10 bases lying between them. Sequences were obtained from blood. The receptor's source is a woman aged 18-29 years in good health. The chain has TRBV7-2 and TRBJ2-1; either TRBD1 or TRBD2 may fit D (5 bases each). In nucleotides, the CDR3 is TGTGCCAGCAGCTTAGGGGACGGATGCAATGAGCAGTTCTTC. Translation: CASSLGDGCNEQFF.